This paragraph reports one T cell receptor (beta chain). V shed 5 bases and J 7 bases; nucleotides not matched to a gene: 7. Looked up from germline, CDR1 is SNHLY and CDR2 is FYNNEI. CDR3 length: 14 residues. In the authors' methods: Reference gene primer amplification gave nucleated cell count estimates. Only in-frame clones appear in the TCRdb table, and some are missing; sequencing was by immunoSEQ multiplex PCR. V and J calls and clone size are given by that table; D and trimming were obtained from the DNA. The sample holds 160,000 or so clones; approximately 84% are singletons and the top ten take around 1%. The record originates from a study of blood T cell repertoires in COVID-19. Study background: The study drew acute and convalescent COVID-19 samples from the United States, Italy and Spain.

This clonotype was sampled from a man between 40 and 49 years old with acute or convalescent COVID-19. Sequencing was carried out using peripheral blood. This chain links TRBV2 with TRBJ1-5, with TRBD1 matching over 8 bases. The CDR3 reads CASSNGQGRQPQHF. Here the CDR3 DNA reads TGTGCCAGCAGTAACGGACAGGGTCGGCAGCCCCAGCATTTT. The full variable domain, in which reference TRBV2 and TRBJ1-5 provide the parts outside the CDR3, is EPEVTQTPSHQVTQMGQEVILRCVPISNHLYFYWYRQILGQKVEFLVSFYNNEISEKSEIFDDQFSVERPDGSNFTLKIRSTKLEDSAMYFCASSNGQGRQPQHFGDGTRLSIL.